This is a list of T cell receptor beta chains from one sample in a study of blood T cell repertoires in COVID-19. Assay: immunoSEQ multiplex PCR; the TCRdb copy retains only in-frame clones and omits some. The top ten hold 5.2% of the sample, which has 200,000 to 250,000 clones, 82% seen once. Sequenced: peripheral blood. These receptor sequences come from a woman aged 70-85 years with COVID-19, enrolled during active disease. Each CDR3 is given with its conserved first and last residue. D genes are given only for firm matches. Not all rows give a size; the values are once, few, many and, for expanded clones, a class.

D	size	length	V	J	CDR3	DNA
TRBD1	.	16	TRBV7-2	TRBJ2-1	CASSLQAGTAHNEQFF	TGTGCCAGCAGCTTACAAGCCGGGACAGCACACAATGAGCAGTTCTTC
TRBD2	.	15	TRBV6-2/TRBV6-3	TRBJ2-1	CASSTPLAGGGEQFF	TGTGCCAGCAGTACCCCTCTCGCGGGAGGGGGGGAGCAGTTCTTC
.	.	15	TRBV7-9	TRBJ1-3	CASTKWPFSGNTIYF	TGTGCCAGCACCAAGTGGCCGTTCTCTGGAAACACCATATATTTT
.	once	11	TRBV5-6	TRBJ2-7	CASSFLREQYF	TGTGCCAGCAGCTTTTTGAGGGAGCAGTACTTC
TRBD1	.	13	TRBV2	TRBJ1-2	CASSATGIYGYTF	TGTGCCAGCAGTGCGACAGGGATCTATGGCTACACCTTC
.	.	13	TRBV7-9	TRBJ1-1	CASSLSSGTEAFF	TGTGCCAGCAGCTTATCTTCAGGGACTGAAGCTTTCTTT
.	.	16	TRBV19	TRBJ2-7	CASSPQPGPTSYEQYF	TGTGCCAGTAGCCCTCAACCAGGGCCTACCTCCTACGAGCAGTACTTC
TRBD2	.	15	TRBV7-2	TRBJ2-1	CASSLLSGRAREQFF	TGTGCCAGCAGCTTACTGAGCGGGAGGGCCCGTGAGCAGTTCTTC
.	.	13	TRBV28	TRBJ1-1	CASSLTGLGEAFF	TGTGCCAGCAGTTTAACAGGATTAGGTGAAGCTTTCTTT
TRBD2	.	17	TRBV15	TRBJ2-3	CATSSAVGVAGGYTQYF	TGTGCCACCAGCAGTGCAGTCGGGGTAGCGGGAGGGTATACGCAGTATTTT
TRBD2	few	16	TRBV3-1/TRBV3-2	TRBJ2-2	CASSQVKRGDTGELFF	TGTGCCAGCAGCCAAGTGAAGCGGGGGGACACCGGGGAGCTGTTTTTT
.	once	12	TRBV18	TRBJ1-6	CASSRVRETLHF	TGTGCCAGCTCACGGGTTCGGGAGACCCTCCACTTT
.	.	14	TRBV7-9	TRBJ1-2	CASSLMDSTYGYTF	TGTGCCAGCAGCCTTATGGACAGTACTTATGGCTACACCTTC
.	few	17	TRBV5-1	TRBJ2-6	CASSLARSGSGANVLTF	TGCGCCAGCAGCTTGGCCCGTTCAGGGTCCGGGGCCAACGTCCTGACTTTC
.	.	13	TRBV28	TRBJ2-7	CASSRGAVYEQYF	TGTGCCAGCAGCCGCGGGGCGGTCTACGAGCAGTACTTC
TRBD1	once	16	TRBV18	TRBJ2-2	CASSSFRDRVPGELFF	TGTGCCAGCTCATCGTTCCGGGACAGGGTCCCCGGGGAGCTGTTTTTT
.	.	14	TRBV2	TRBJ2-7	CASSTLSAGGEQYF	TGTGCCAGCAGTACTCTCAGCGCAGGAGGCGAGCAGTACTTC
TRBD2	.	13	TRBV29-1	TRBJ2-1	CSVVAGGGSEQFF	TGCAGCGTTGTAGCGGGAGGGGGAAGTGAGCAGTTCTTC
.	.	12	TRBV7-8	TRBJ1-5	CASSPFNQPQHF	TGTGCCAGCAGCCCCTTTAATCAGCCCCAGCATTTT
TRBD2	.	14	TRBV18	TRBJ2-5	CASSPSPSGETQYF	TGTGCCAGCTCACCAAGTCCTAGCGGTGAGACCCAGTACTTC
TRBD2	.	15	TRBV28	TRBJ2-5	CASSSPHTGGETQYF	TGTGCCAGCAGTTCTCCTCATACGGGGGGAGAGACCCAGTACTTC
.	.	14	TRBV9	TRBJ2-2	CASSVVWNTGELFF	TGTGCCAGCAGCGTAGTCTGGAACACCGGGGAGCTGTTTTTT
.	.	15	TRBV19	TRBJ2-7	CASSIAGTSSYEQYF	TGTGCCAGTAGTATAGCGGGAACTAGCTCCTACGAGCAGTACTTC
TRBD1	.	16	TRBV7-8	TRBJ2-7	CASSRAGTGGIYEQYF	TGTGCCAGCAGCCGAGCCGGGACAGGGGGCATCTACGAGCAGTACTTC
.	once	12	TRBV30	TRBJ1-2	CAWSEGSGGYTF	TGTGCCTGGTCCGAGGGCAGCGGTGGCTACACCTTC
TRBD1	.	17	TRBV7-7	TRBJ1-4	CASSQMDRGRGNEKLFF	TGTGCCAGCAGCCAAATGGACAGGGGGCGAGGTAATGAAAAACTGTTTTTT
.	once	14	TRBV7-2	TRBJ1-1	CASSLARANTEAFF	TGTGCCAGCAGCTTAGCGCGGGCCAACACTGAAGCTTTCTTT